The TCR beta chain described here comes from a study of identical twins. The germline gives CDR1 SGHTA, CDR2 FQGTGA. The CDR3 is 17 amino acids. V was shortened by 4 bases and J by 0 bases, with 15 bases between the two germline ends. With respect to this clonotype: Its antigen remains unidentified.

Study-level points and caveats: In beta out-of-frame sequences, the excess sharing between twins was weaker. Within monozygotic twins, out-of-frame TCR alpha sharing was underestimated by the models. Twins shared out-of-frame alpha sequences with excess low generation probability.

A single record per CDR3 protein comes from TCRdb applying MiXCR to the 5' RACE reads. The profile shows around 250,000 distinct CDR3 sequences, 10% to 15% of them singletons. In addition, the sample was reused for a study of yellow fever vaccine responses in identical twins.

The sequencing sample was made of memory (CD45RO+) T cells sorted from blood. This clonotype was obtained from a woman aged 18-29 years in good health. The J gene is TRBJ2-2, the V gene TRBV7-3; either TRBD1 or TRBD2 may fit D (6 bases each). CDR3 nucleotides: TGTGCCAGCAGCTCCGGGGCGAGGGGGGCGAACACCGGGGAGCTGTTTTTT. The encoded protein is CASSSGARGANTGELFF.